A single T cell receptor beta chain is shown here with its context. The antigen remains undetermined. The V gene lost 6 bases and the J gene lost 0 bases, with 16 bases spanning the gap. The CDR3 consists of 16 residues. Germline-derived CDR1 and CDR2 are SGHDT and YYEEEE. Generated by immunoSEQ multiplex PCR, the TCRdb table keeps only in-frame clones and is missing some. The sample carries around 160,000 clones, about 85% recorded once. Described time point: baseline pretreatment blood. Treatment of the sample: 15 Gy SBRT to primary tumor, nephrectomy 4 weeks later. Radiation-treated patients gave blood at baseline, week 2 and week 4. The patient's renal cell carcinoma had clear cell pathology. This specimen comes from a study of radiation and T cells in renal cell carcinoma. Study details: Nephrectomy followed 15 Gy stereotactic body radiation by 4 weeks. Study observations and caveats: From baseline, blood top tumor clonotypes peaked at 2 weeks post-radiation.

J is TRBJ2-1 and V is TRBV5-6; no definite D call. This sequence was found in a woman in her seventies with renal cell carcinoma. Sequenced material: blood, taken from a patient whose treatment included radiotherapy and nephrectomy. CDR3 bases: TGTGCCAGCAAGGGCGAAAAAAGTCGCTCCTACAATGAGCAGTTCTTC. Amino acids: CASKGEKSRSYNEQFF. Looking up the rest from reference TRBV5-6 and TRBJ2-1 gives the full variable domain: DAGVTQSPTHLIKTRGQQVTLRCSPKSGHDTVSWYQQALGQGPQFIFQYYEEEERQRGNFPDRFSGHQFPNYSSELNVNALLLGDSALYLCASKGEKSRSYNEQFFGPGTRLTVL.